Following are 13 T cell receptor beta chains from one sample sequenced in a study of T cells in Graves' hyperthyroidism and ophthalmopathy. The investigators amplified TCR beta CDR3 regions from RNA transcripts. Using the HTBI primer set, a first-round RT-PCR was run on the TCR CDR3. From the multiplex PCR reads, TCRdb called clonotypes with MiXCR, one entry per CDR3 protein. This table holds 300,000 to 450,000 distinct CDR3 sequences, about a sixth found once. Sequences were obtained from blood. These receptors were taken from a woman aged 18-29 years with Graves' hyperthyroidism that later progressed to Graves' ophthalmopathy.

This clonotype was detected many times. The chain links TRBV2 to TRBJ2-5, with 9 bases aligning to TRBD1. The ends lost 2 bases at V and 5 bases at J; junction bases unmatched: 6. Germline CDR1 SNHLY, CDR2 FYNNEI. The CDR3 sequence is 15 residues long. The CDR3 here is CASSEPGTGMETQYF. The CDR3 region has the DNA TGTGCCAGCAGTGAACCCGGGACAGGGATGGAGACCCAGTACTTC.

V is TRBV6-1 and J is TRBJ1-5; possible D gene TRBD1, 5 bases. Deletions cut 2 bases from V and 1 base from J, with 9 bases between. CDR3 size: 15 residues. CDR1 MNHNS and CDR2 SASEGT come from the germline V gene. CDR3 sequence reads: CASSELGLSNQPQHF. The CDR3 nucleotides are TGTGCCAGCAGTGAACTGGGACTCAGCAATCAGCCCCAGCATTTT.

This clonotype was observed at least ten times. The rearrangement uses TRBV20-1 and TRBJ2-3, with TRBD2 identical over 8 bases. V lost 3 bases to trimming and J lost 4 bases; unmatched junction nucleotides: 3. Per germline, CDR1 DFQATT and CDR2 SNEGSKA (reference sequence). There are 13 residues in the CDR3. CDR3 residues: CSASGRVSDTQYF. The CDR3 bases are TGCAGTGCTAGCGGGAGGGTCTCAGATACGCAGTATTTT.

This clonotype has a count of ten or more. The chain couples TRBV6-1 to TRBJ2-3; D remains unclear. V dropped 0 bases and J dropped 2 bases, with 9 bases sitting between them. Looked up from germline, CDR1 is MNHNS and CDR2 is SASEGT. This CDR3 spans 15 amino acids. CDR3 nucleotides: TGTGCCAGCAGTGAAGCGAAGGGCTCCACAGATACGCAGTATTTT. This gives the protein CASSEAKGSTDTQYF.

This clonotype was observed at least ten times. The chain uses TRBV2 and TRBJ1-1; TRBD1 aligns across 11 bases. This CDR3 has 14 amino acids. V shed 6 bases, J shed 4 bases, and the junction held 4 bases outside the gene matches. Per the germline V gene, CDR1 is SNHLY and CDR2 is FYNNEI. The CDR3 DNA is TGTGCCAGCAGAAGGACAGGGGGCCTCACTGAAGCTTTCTTT. Translated, it gives CASRRTGGLTEAFF.

This clonotype has more than one count but fewer than ten. The chain is built from TRBV30 and TRBJ2-7; D not resolved. The CDR3 sequence is 11 residues long. Looked up from germline, CDR1 is GTSNPN and CDR2 is SVGIG (reference sequence). Trimming removed 3 bases at V and 5 bases at J, with 8 bases between. DNA for the CDR3: TGTGCCTGGAGGGTTTATAACGAGCAGTACTTC. It specifies CAWRVYNEQYF.

The table lists this clonotype with a few counts. The CDR3 sequence: CASSRRGVERECYEQYF. CDR3 in DNA: TGCGCCAGCAGCCGGAGAGGGGTGGAGCGGGAGTGCTACGAGCAGTACTTC. The V gene is TRBV5-1, the J gene TRBJ2-7, with 8 bases that match TRBD2. V shed 4 bases, J shed 3 bases, and the junction held 15 bases outside the gene matches. Germline V lookup: CDR1 SGHRS, CDR2 YFSETQ. The CDR3 has 17 amino acids.

This chain uses TRBV6-1 with TRBJ2-7; perhaps TRBD1 as D (7 bases). The germline gives CDR1 MNHNS, CDR2 SASEGT. With 3 bases removed from V and 3 bases from J, the gap between germline ends came to 18 bases. The CDR3 sequence is 16 residues long. This CDR3 reads CASSERLQGTGYEQYF. Here the CDR3 DNA reads TGTGCCAGCAGTGAGAGATTACAGGGGACTGGCTACGAGCAGTACTTC.

The J gene is TRBJ2-3, the V gene TRBV10-3, with 7 nucleotides matching TRBD1. V lost 4 bases and J lost 4; bases outside the gene matches: 8. The germline V gene encodes CDR1 ENHRY and CDR2 SYGVKD. CDR3 length: 15 amino acids. CDR3 nucleotides: TGTGCCATCAGTGCTGGGGACAGCGGTCCAGATACGCAGTATTTT. This codes for CAISAGDSGPDTQYF.

Many counts were recorded for this clonotype. The chain recombines TRBV6-1 with TRBJ2-7, with a possible D match to TRBD1 (6 bases). This CDR3 is 14 amino acids long. The V end lost 6 bases, the J end lost 2 bases, and 14 bases lay between the germline ends. The germline CDR1 and CDR2 sequences are MNHNS and SASEGT. The CDR3 here is CASSFRGGAYEQYF. CDR3 nucleotides: TGTGCCAGCAGCTTCAGGGGTGGGGCCTACGAGCAGTACTTC.

This clonotype was detected only a few times. Written as DNA, the CDR3 is TGCAGCGTTGAAGAATGGGACAGGGGGCAAGAGACCCAGTACTTC. Its protein product is CSVEEWDRGQETQYF. The V call is TRBV29-1, the J call TRBJ2-5, with 11 positions matching TRBD1. Germline V gene sequence: CDR1 SQVTM, CDR2 ANQGSEA. J was trimmed by 2 bases and V by 0 bases; bases with no gene match: 2. CDR3 size: 15 residues.

This clonotype has only a few counts. The chain recombines TRBV7-9 with TRBJ2-3; 7 nucleotides agree with TRBD2. Germline CDR1 and CDR2: SEHNR and FQNEAQ (reference sequence). The CDR3 is made up of 20 amino acids. Trimming removed 1 base from V and 1 base from J; junction bases left unmatched: 17. The DNA of the CDR3 is TGTGCCAGCAGCTTAGTTACCAGCGGGGTGTGGTTCGGAGGCACAGATACGCAGTATTTT. Residues: CASSLVTSGVWFGGTDTQYF. The whole variable domain, remainder taken from reference TRBV7-9 and TRBJ2-3, is DTGVSQNPRHKITKRGQNVTFRCDPISEHNRLYWYRQTLGQGPEFLTYFQNEAQLEKSRLLSDRFSAERPKGSFSTLEIQRTEQGDSAMYLCASSLVTSGVWFGGTDTQYFGPGTRLTVL.

This clonotype has at least ten counts. J is TRBJ2-7 and V is TRBV28; 14 bases are a match to TRBD2. The germline V gene has CDR1 MDHEN and CDR2 SYDVKM. The ends lost 3 bases at V and 7 bases at J; junction bases unmatched: 8. The CDR3 extends over 16 amino acids. The CDR3 DNA follows: TGTGCCAGCAGTTTTCCGGGACTAGCGGGAGAAGGTGAGCAGTACTTC. As protein: CASSFPGLAGEGEQYF.